One and the same sample provided the 16 T cell receptor beta chains below, sequenced in a study of spatial heterogeneity in lung cancer. Regarding the study as a whole: Expanded alpha and beta TCR counts within tumors tracked tumor mutation counts.

The time point was: sample taken at primary tumor resection. In TCRdb, the 5' RACE reads were re-called with MiXCR into one record per CDR3 protein. The repertoire holds approximately 6,900 distinct CDR3 sequences, with 10% to 15% as singletons. These receptors' antigens are unknown. This specimen was lung tumor tissue, taken at surgery. All receptors derive from a male donor with early-stage non-small cell lung cancer.

Sample share makes this clonotype medium-sized (0.01 to 0.1%). With the library built for alpha chains, this beta chain is off target and its frequency is not meaningful. The rearrangement joins TRBV10-3 to TRBJ1-6, with no clear D. The CDR3 totals 17 residues. Germline loops: CDR1 ENHRY, CDR2 SYGVKD. Between the trimmed V and J ends, which lost 5 bases and 9 bases, there was a span of 23 bases. In DNA, the CDR3 is TGTGCCATCAGTCCTAACACCGACTTCGTTGGGCTTTCACCCCTCCACTTT. Translated: CAISPNTDFVGLSPLHF.

Within the sample, this clonotype is medium-sized. Since it is a stray read in a library aimed at alpha chains, this beta chain has a size that is not meaningful. The chain has TRBV7-6 and TRBJ2-3, with D perhaps matching TRBD2 (6 bases). CDR3 length equals 15 residues. Looked up from germline, CDR1 is SGHVS and CDR2 is FNYEAQ. Trimming took 5 bases from V and 0 from J, leaving 12 bases between them. Written as DNA, the CDR3 is TGTGCCAGCAGCCGCAACAGCGGGAGCACAGATACGCAGTATTTT. It codes for CASSRNSGSTDTQYF.

This clonotype has a count of ten or more. In a library made to pick up alpha chains, this beta chain is a stray read with a size that means little. The J gene is TRBJ1-1, the V gene TRBV5-1; tentative D call: TRBD1 (5 bases). This CDR3 has 14 amino acids. V was trimmed by 4 bases and J by 1 base, leaving 11 bases between them. Germline V gene sequence: CDR1 SGHRS, CDR2 YFSETQ. This CDR3 reads CASSPAGTNTEAFF. CDR3 nucleotides: TGCGCCAGCAGCCCGGCAGGGACGAACACTGAAGCTTTCTTT.

By share of the sample, this clonotype is medium-sized. Little can be read into the size of this beta chain, an off-target read in a library designed for alpha chains. The J gene is TRBJ2-2, the V gene TRBV27, with no clear D. The CDR3 consists of 14 residues. Per the germline V gene, CDR1 is MNHEY and CDR2 is SMNVEV (reference sequence). Trimming pared 4 bases from V and 1 base from J, leaving 7 bases between. The CDR3 here is CASSWVGNTGELFF. CDR3 DNA sequence: TGTGCCAGCAGTTGGGTGGGGAACACCGGGGAGCTGTTTTTT.

This clonotype is labeled large. For a library built for alpha chains, this beta chain is a stray read; little rests on its size. The CDR3 bases are TGTGCCAGCAGCCCTGCAGGGACTGCCGGTTACGAGCAGTACTTC. Translated: CASSPAGTAGYEQYF. This rearrangement joins TRBV7-2 to TRBJ2-7; possibly TRBD2 for D (6 bases). Trimming removed 5 bases from V and 4 bases from J, with 18 bases in between. The germline CDR1 and CDR2 sequences are SGHTA and FQGNSA. This CDR3 is 15 amino acids long.

This clonotype showed up many times. Being off target in a library aimed at alpha chains, this beta chain has a size of little meaning. This chain uses TRBV10-3 with TRBJ2-6; D remains ambiguous. Germline V CDR1 and CDR2: ENHRY, SYGVKD. CDR3 size: 13 residues. Trimming removed 10 bases at V and 0 bases at J, with 7 bases between. Written as DNA, the CDR3 is TGTGCCACGCTAGACTCTGGGGCCAACGTCCTGACTTTC. Translated: CATLDSGANVLTF.

By frequency in the sample, this clonotype is medium-sized. The library was designed around alpha chains, so this beta chain is a stray read whose abundance carries little weight. The rearrangement joins TRBV7-9 to TRBJ2-1; the D gene is possibly TRBD1 (5 bases). CDR1 is SEHNR, CDR2 FQNEAQ, per germline (reference sequence). The CDR3 runs 13 residues. Trimming took off 1 base at V and 5 bases at J, with 6 bases between the two ends. For the CDR3, the DNA is TGTGCCAGCAGCTTAGGCAGGGACAATGAGCAGTTCTTC. Its translation: CASSLGRDNEQFF.

This clonotype was detected ten times or more. Being off target in a library aimed at alpha chains, this beta chain has a size of little meaning. CDR3 sequence reads: CASSRQGDNSPLHF. In DNA form, the CDR3 reads TGTGCCAGCAGTCGACAGGGGGACAATTCACCCCTCCACTTT. The V call is TRBV3-1, the J call TRBJ1-6; 9 nucleotides match TRBD1. CDR1 and CDR2 from the germline V gene are LGHDT and YNNKEL (reference sequence). Trimming at V came to 6 bases and at J to 7 bases, leaving 4 bases not matched to a gene. CDR3 length: 14 residues.

A few counts support this clonotype. Since it is a stray read in a library aimed at alpha chains, this beta chain has a size that is not meaningful. The gene calls are TRBV7-9 and TRBJ2-3; 10 bases align to TRBD1. This CDR3 has 16 residues. The V and J ends lost 5 bases and 3 bases, in that order; junction bases with no gene match: 8. CDR1 is SEHNR and CDR2 is FQNEAQ in the germline V gene (reference sequence). The CDR3 here is CASSLPRTGGTDTQYF. The CDR3 DNA sequence: TGTGCCAGCAGCCTCCCGCGGACAGGGGGTACAGATACGCAGTATTTT.

In its sample, this clonotype ranks as medium-sized. For a library built for alpha chains, this beta chain is a stray read; little rests on its size. The chain employs TRBV11-3 and TRBJ2-5, with 7 bases that match TRBD1. From germline, CDR1 is SGHNT and CDR2 YENEEA. CDR3 length equals 13 residues. With V trimmed by 4 bases and J by 5 bases, 4 bases remained unmatched. In nucleotides, the CDR3 is TGTGCCAGCAGCTCCAGGGGGATGGAGACCCAGTACTTC. It translates to CASSSRGMETQYF.

Notes on this clonotype: This beta chain lies outside the target of a library built for alpha chains; its clone size means little. The chain carries TRBV11-2 and TRBJ2-3; no definite D call. Germline lookup yields CDR1 SGHAT and CDR2 FQNNGV. This CDR3 contains 11 residues. Trimming stripped 0 bases from V and 13 bases from J, with 8 bases between. The CDR3 DNA is TGTGCCAGCAGCTTAGACCGTCCGGAGTATTTT. It translates to CASSLDRPEYF.

At least ten counts were recorded for this clonotype. This beta chain lies outside the target of a library built for alpha chains; its clone size means little. CDR3 sequence: CASSLAYNSPLHF. CDR3 DNA sequence: TGTGCCAGCAGCTTGGCCTATAATTCACCCCTCCACTTT. V is TRBV7-9 and J is TRBJ1-6, with unresolved D. The CDR3 runs 13 residues. In germline, CDR1 is SEHNR, CDR2 FQNEAQ (reference sequence). Trimming removed 3 bases from V and 2 bases from J, with 2 bases in between.

Regarding this clonotype: Little can be read into the size of this beta chain, an off-target read in a library designed for alpha chains. The chain recombines TRBV10-3 with TRBJ1-6; D is possibly TRBD1 (5 bases). CDR1 ENHRY and CDR2 SYGVKD come from the germline V gene. The CDR3 spans 12 residues. V lost 8 bases and J lost 11, with 13 bases in between. DNA of the CDR3: TGTGCCATCGGTTCAGGGCAGGCACCCCTCCACTTT. This encodes CAIGSGQAPLHF.

Sample share makes this clonotype medium-sized. Since the library was made to target alpha chains, this beta chain is a stray read and its abundance is not meaningful. The chain couples TRBV20-1 to TRBJ2-7; D possibly corresponds to TRBD2 (5 bases). CDR3 length equals 15 residues. Germline V gene lookup returns CDR1 DFQATT and CDR2 SNEGSKA (reference sequence). Trimming left V 6 bases short and J 0 bases short, with 18 bases between. This CDR3 reads CSAPAGGFLSYEQYF. DNA for the CDR3: TGCAGTGCCCCGGCCGGCGGGTTCCTCTCCTACGAGCAGTACTTC.

By share of the sample, this clonotype is medium-sized. This beta chain is a stray read from a library made for alpha chains; its abundance is not meaningful. This chain uses TRBV18 with TRBJ1-2; D gene uncertain. Germline values: CDR1 KGHSH, CDR2 LQKENI. The CDR3 is 15 amino acids. Deletions cut 3 bases from V and 8 bases from J, with 19 bases between. CDR3: CASSPSLGPLRGYTF. CDR3 in DNA: TGTGCCAGCTCACCCTCCCTCGGACCCTTGAGAGGCTACACCTTC.

This clonotype is medium-sized within its sample. Within a library made for alpha chains, this beta chain is off target, and its count is uninformative. The CDR3 DNA follows: TGTGCCAGCTCGAGGGGGTCGAGCACCGGGGAGCTGTTTTTT. Its translation: CASSRGSSTGELFF. The chain joins TRBV6-4 to TRBJ2-2; D perhaps matches TRBD1 (6 bases). Germline CDR1 MRHNA, CDR2 SNTAGT. V lost 8 bases, J lost 4 bases, and 14 bases lay in between. This CDR3 is 14 amino acids long.